These T cell receptor beta chains were read from a single sample in a study of blood T cell repertoires in COVID-19. Libraries were prepared by immunoSEQ multiplex PCR; TCRdb keeps only in-frame clonotypes and omits some of them. The sample yields 200,000 to 250,000 clones, about 86% seen once. Sequenced material: PBMCs or T cells enriched from blood (not recorded which). These receptors all come from a woman aged 45-60 years with acute COVID-19. Both conserved end residues are part of each CDR3. A D gene is named only where the DNA matches it firmly. Where a row states a size, it is once, few, many or the class of an expanded clone; other rows omit it.

abundance	d_gene	v_gene	j_gene	CDR3nt	CDR3aa
NA	TRBD1	TRBV18	TRBJ1-5	TGTGCCAGCTCAGAGACAGGGAATCAGCCCCAGCATTTT	CASSETGNQPQHF
once	NA	TRBV5-1	TRBJ2-5	TGCGCCAGCAGCTTATCAGGTTCGGCCCAGTACTTC	CASSLSGSAQYF
once	TRBD1	TRBV7-2	TRBJ2-2	TGTGCCAGCAGCTTGGGACAGGGGGAGACCGGGGAGCTGTTTTTT	CASSLGQGETGELFF
NA	NA	TRBV5-5	TRBJ2-3	TGTGCCAGCAGCTTGCCGAGGCTAGGAATCACAGATACGCAGTATTTT	CASSLPRLGITDTQYF
NA	TRBD1	TRBV5-1	TRBJ2-7	TGCGCCAGCAGCTTAAGGGGGACAGTTTTCTCCTACGAGCAGTACTTC	CASSLRGTVFSYEQYF
NA	TRBD2	TRBV19	TRBJ2-1	TGTGCCAGTAGTATCCCAGAGGTAGCGGGGTACAATGAGCAGTTCTTC	CASSIPEVAGYNEQFF
few	TRBD2	TRBV4-3	TRBJ2-1	TGCGCCAGCAGCCAAGATTCTAGCGGGGCCTACAATGAGCAGTTCTTC	CASSQDSSGAYNEQFF
many	TRBD2	TRBV28	TRBJ2-3	TGTGCCAGCAGCCCCCGGACTAGCGGTACAGATACGCAGTATTTT	CASSPRTSGTDTQYF
NA	TRBD2	TRBV10-1	TRBJ2-3	TGCGCCAGCAGATGTTCGGCGGGGGGCTCCACAGATACGCAGTATTTT	CASRCSAGGSTDTQYF
NA	TRBD1	TRBV3-1/TRBV3-2	TRBJ1-1	TGTGCCAGCAGCCGGACAGGGGGCACTGAAGCTTTCTTT	CASSRTGGTEAFF
NA	NA	TRBV19	TRBJ1-2	TGTGCCAGTAGCCCCAGGGGAGCTTCGGGTGGCTACACCTTC	CASSPRGASGGYTF
NA	NA	TRBV19	TRBJ1-2	TGTGCCAGCAAAATCCGGGGGGAGTCTAACTATGGCTACACCTTC	CASKIRGESNYGYTF
NA	TRBD2	TRBV3-1/TRBV3-2	TRBJ2-3	TGTGCCAGCAGCCAAGGGACTAGCGGGCTCACAGATACGCAGTATTTT	CASSQGTSGLTDTQYF
NA	NA	TRBV6-2/TRBV6-3	TRBJ1-2	TGTGCCAGCAGTTACTCGGTGTGGCAGGGAAGAGGTGGAGACGGCTACACCTTC	CASSYSVWQGRGGDGYTF
NA	NA	TRBV21-1	TRBJ2-5	TGTGCCAGCAGCCCCCCGGGACAGGGGGCAGAAGAGACCCAGTACTTC	CASSPPGQGAEETQYF
once	NA	TRBV28	TRBJ1-5	TGTGCCAGCAGTCCCCCATGGGCCGACCCGAATCAGCCCCAGCATTTT	CASSPPWADPNQPQHF
NA	TRBD1	TRBV30	TRBJ2-7	TGTGCCTGGAGTGTAAAGGGGACAGGGGTCTCCTACGAGCAGTACTTC	CAWSVKGTGVSYEQYF
NA	NA	TRBV28	TRBJ2-5	TGTGCCAGCAGTTTAGGGCAGAACCAAGAGACCCAGTACTTC	CASSLGQNQETQYF
NA	NA	TRBV28	TRBJ2-7	TGTGCCAGCACCCACCCCACAGGGTATCGCGAGCAGTACTTC	CASTHPTGYREQYF
NA	TRBD2	TRBV9	TRBJ2-1	TGTGCCAGCAGCGTAGAGCCGACTAGCGGCTCCTACAATGAGCAGTTCTTC	CASSVEPTSGSYNEQFF
once	TRBD1	TRBV7-2	TRBJ2-5	TGTGCCAGCAGCTTAGCGGGACAGGGTTGGGAGACCCAGTACTTC	CASSLAGQGWETQYF
NA	NA	TRBV19	TRBJ2-6	TGTGCCATTAAACCTAGCTCTGGGGCCAACGTCCTGACTTTC	CAIKPSSGANVLTF